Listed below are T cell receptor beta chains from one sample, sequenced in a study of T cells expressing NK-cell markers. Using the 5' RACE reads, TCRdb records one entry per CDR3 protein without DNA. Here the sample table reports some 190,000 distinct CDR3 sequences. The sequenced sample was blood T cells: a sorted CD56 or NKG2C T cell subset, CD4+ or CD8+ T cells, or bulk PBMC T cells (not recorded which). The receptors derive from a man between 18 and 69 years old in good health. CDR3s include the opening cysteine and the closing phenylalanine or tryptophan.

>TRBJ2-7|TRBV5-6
CASSFGQHHTYEQYF
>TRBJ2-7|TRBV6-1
CASTKGRAEYEQYF
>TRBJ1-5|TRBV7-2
CASSLVFMTGDNQPQHF
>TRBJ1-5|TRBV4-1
CASSPNDRANQPQHF
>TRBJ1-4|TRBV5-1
CASSFVGVNEKLFF
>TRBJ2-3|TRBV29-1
CSVEDEVREELSITDTQYF
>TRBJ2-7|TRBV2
CASSGVGQGDHEQYF
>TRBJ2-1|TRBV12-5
CASGPTGSWEQFF
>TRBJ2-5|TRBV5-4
CASSPGTSGIQETQYF
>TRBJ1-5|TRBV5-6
CASSLGGGAEQPQHF
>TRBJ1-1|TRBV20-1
CRGGDMNTEAFF
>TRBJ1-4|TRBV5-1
CASSPTIGPTNEKLFF
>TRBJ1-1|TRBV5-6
CASSLDGDLNTEAFF
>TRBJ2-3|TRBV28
CASSLPRADTQYF
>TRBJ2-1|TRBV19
CASSIDSGGPYNEQFF
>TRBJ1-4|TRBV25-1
CASSAKGANEKLFF
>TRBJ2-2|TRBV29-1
CSVYTGELFFF
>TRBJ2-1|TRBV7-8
CASSLVGLLLSYNEQFF
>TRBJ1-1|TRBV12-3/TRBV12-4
CASTLTGGGTEAFF